In this sample, the clone carrying this TCR beta chain turned up a few times. Antigen specificity is unknown. The sample is drawn from a study of shared clonotypes between healthy human individuals. Overall study results and limits: Relative to memory subsets, naive subsets generally showed larger estimated richness.

Repertoires were generated with immunoSEQ multiplex PCR, while TCRdb's copy carries only in-frame clones and drops some. The table has a few hundred thousand clones, around 67% seen once. The V end lost 0 bases, the J end lost 8 bases, and 19 bases lay between the germline ends. The CDR3 is 16 residues long. CDR1 LNHNV and CDR2 YYDKDF come from the germline V gene (reference sequence). The genes are TRBV15 and TRBJ1-2; maybe TRBD1 (5 bases). The sequencing input was memory CD4+ T cells sorted from blood. The subset is: CD45RA-negative fraction. The sequence was obtained from a man aged 30-40 years in good health. CDR3 sequence: CATSRDRDRRGIGYTF. For the CDR3, the DNA is TGTGCCACCAGCAGAGACCGGGATAGACGGGGGATAGGCTACACCTTC.